This TCR beta chain was recorded in a study of T cells in Graves' hyperthyroidism and ophthalmopathy. Amplified regions were TCR beta CDR3 sequences from RNA transcripts. HTBI primers were employed in a first-round RT-PCR of the TCR CDR3. MiXCR was run by TCRdb on the multiplex PCR reads, yielding one entry per CDR3 protein. Of 500,000 to 750,000 distinct CDR3 sequences in the sample, more than 13% were seen once. With regard to this clonotype: At one end the junction does not follow the germline gene, possibly because of a read error.

The TCR comes from a young woman with Graves' ophthalmopathy. Sequencing input: blood.

CDR3 DNA: TGTGCCAGCAGTTCAGACCCTACCAATCGGCCCCAGCATTTT. The encoded protein is CASSSDPTNRPQHF. The chain carries TRBV27 and TRBJ1-5; D is undetermined. The V gene's germline CDR1 is MNHEY and CDR2 SMNVEV (reference sequence). The CDR3 extends over 14 amino acids.